These 20 T cell receptor beta chains were all obtained from the same sample, sequenced in a study of metastatic and nonmetastatic thyroid tumors. Thyroid surgery had not been preceded by any treatment in any patient. TCRdb reanalyzed the PCR reads via MiXCR. The sample has tens of thousands of clones, roughly 13% seen once. Sequencing was done on a sample of blood. The receptors derive from a female donor with papillary thyroid cancer or a benign thyroid nodule (not recorded which). Some clones in this sample may be carry-over from other donors' samples.

Only a few counts were recorded for this clone. An end of the junction does not agree with germline; a read error may underlie this. The rearrangement uses TRBV5-6 and TRBJ1-1; D gene uncertain. CDR1 is SGHDT and CDR2 is YYEEEE in the germline V gene. This CDR3 is 8 amino acids long. The CDR3 sequence: CASSLITF. The CDR3 DNA follows: TGTGCCAGCAGCTTGATTACCTTT.

This clone was counted many times. The genes are TRBV9 and TRBJ2-2, with 9 bases matching TRBD2. The germline V gene has CDR1 SGDLS and CDR2 YYNGEE. After removal of 0 bases from V and 4 bases from J, the junction contained 4 bases not matched to a gene. CDR3 size: 16 residues. CDR3 in DNA: TGTGCCAGCAGCGTAGGCGGGAGGGTCGGCACCGGGGAGCTGTTTTTT. Residues: CASSVGGRVGTGELFF.

This chain links TRBV29-1 with TRBJ2-5, with TRBD2 matching 8 bases. Unmatched junction bases numbered 5, after V lost 0 bases and J lost 5 bases. CDR1 and CDR2 (germline): SQVTM, ANQGSEA. CDR3 length: 14 amino acids. The CDR3 loop reads CSVEEAGVGETQYF. CDR3 coding DNA: TGCAGCGTTGAAGAAGCGGGAGTCGGGGAGACCCAGTACTTC.

Ten or more counts support this clone. V gene TRBV28 combines with J gene TRBJ1-5; no clear D. Germline V gene data show CDR1 as MDHEN and CDR2 as SYDVKM. The V gene lost 8 bases and the J gene lost 7 bases, with 15 bases spanning the gap. The CDR3 length is 13 residues. The CDR3 coding sequence is TGTGCCAGCGGCCTCACGAGGAACCAGCCCCAGCATTTT. This codes for CASGLTRNQPQHF.

This clone appeared many times. The chain uses TRBV15 and TRBJ1-2; D is ambiguous. Germline loops: CDR1 LNHNV, CDR2 YYDKDF (reference sequence). The CDR3 length is 15 residues. Trimming left V 2 bases short and J 3 bases short, with 13 bases between. The CDR3 bases are TGTGCCACCAGCAGAACCGGGGAGGTGCACTATGGCTACACCTTC. It specifies CATSRTGEVHYGYTF.

The chain links TRBV25-1 to TRBJ2-7, with D possibly matching TRBD2 (6 bases). Germline V gene lookup returns CDR1 MGHDK and CDR2 SYGVNS. The CDR3 is made up of 15 amino acids. V was pared by 1 base and J by 3 bases, with 13 bases between. The CDR3 is CASSEFKRGGYEQYF. CDR3 DNA: TGTGCCAGCAGTGAATTCAAGAGGGGAGGCTACGAGCAGTACTTC.

V gene TRBV28 combines with J gene TRBJ2-1; 11 bases map to TRBD2. Germline V gene lookup returns CDR1 MDHEN and CDR2 SYDVKM. Germline trimming cut 5 bases from V and 6 bases from J; bases unmatched to any gene: 9. The CDR3 is made up of 16 amino acids. CDR3 DNA: TGTGCCAGCAGTCCCCCCTTAGCGGGAGGGCCCAATGAGCAGTTCTTC. Residues: CASSPPLAGGPNEQFF.

This clone was detected many times. This chain links TRBV6-2 or TRBV6-3 with TRBJ2-2; TRBD1 agrees at 7 bases. The V gene's germline CDR1 is MNHEY and CDR2 SVGEGT. The junction had 5 bases not matched to a gene; V was cut back by 6 bases and J by 4 bases. This CDR3 is built from 14 residues. In nucleotides, the CDR3 is TGTGCCAGCAGCCGGGACAGCGTCACCGGGGAGCTGTTTTTT. It is translated as CASSRDSVTGELFF.

This clone has ten or more counts. V usage is TRBV6-6 and J usage is TRBJ2-2; TRBD2 aligns across 13 bases. Germline V CDR1 and CDR2: MNHNY, SVGAGI (reference sequence). The CDR3 has 20 residues. V gave up 6 bases and J gave up 0 bases; unmatched junction bases: 13. The CDR3 DNA is TGTGCCAGCAGGCCGGGACTAGCGGGGCGTAGACCAACGAACACCGGGGAGCTGTTTTTT. Its translation: CASRPGLAGRRPTNTGELFF.

This clone has a count of ten or more. CDR3 in DNA: TGTGCCAGCTCACCACCGACAGAGGCATATGGCTACACCTTC. This translates into CASSPPTEAYGYTF. The rearrangement links TRBV18 to TRBJ1-2; D is perhaps TRBD1 (5 bases). The CDR3 extends over 14 amino acids. Per the germline V gene, CDR1 is KGHSH and CDR2 is LQKENI. Trimming cost V 0 bases and J 5 bases, with 10 bases left between them.

The chain is built from TRBV30 and TRBJ2-1; D remains ambiguous. CDR3 length: 19 residues. With 0 bases removed from V and 0 bases from J, the gap between germline ends came to 21 bases. Germline lookup yields CDR1 GTSNPN and CDR2 SVGIG (reference sequence). The CDR3 spells CAWSVYPHETGSSYNEQFF. In DNA, the CDR3 is TGTGCCTGGAGTGTATACCCCCACGAGACGGGCAGCTCCTACAATGAGCAGTTCTTC.

This chain joins TRBV19 and TRBJ2-2; perhaps D is TRBD1 or TRBD2 (5 bases each). The CDR3 covers 16 residues. Trimming stripped 5 bases from V and 3 bases from J, with 16 bases between. Germline assignment: CDR1 LNHDA and CDR2 SQIVND (reference sequence). CDR3 DNA: TGTGCCAGTAGTCGGTTCGGGGCGGAACACACCGGGGAGCTGTTTTTT. As protein: CASSRFGAEHTGELFF.

The sample holds a few counts of this clone. This may arise from a read error, as a much more abundant clone is one base away. This sequence joins TRBV7-6 and TRBJ2-7; 8 positions match TRBD1. The CDR3 contains 15 residues. Germline CDR1 SGHVS, CDR2 FNYEAQ. The CDR3 reads CASSLAGQGPYERYF. Here the CDR3 DNA reads TGTGCCAGCAGCTTGGCCGGACAGGGTCCCTACGAGCGGTACTTC.

This clone was detected many times. V and J are TRBV11-3 and TRBJ2-1, with a weak D call TRBD2 (6 bases). V was cut by 5 bases and J by 5 bases, with 16 bases left in between. CDR3 length equals 15 residues. Germline CDR1 reads SGHNT; CDR2 reads YENEEA. For the CDR3, the DNA is TGTGCCAGCAGCCGTTCCGGGACTGGCGACAATGAGCAGTTCTTC. Its protein product is CASSRSGTGDNEQFF.

To note about this clone: The junction does not match germline at one end; this may be a read error. The chain uses TRBV20-1 and TRBJ2-7; 13 nucleotides line up with TRBD2. This CDR3 comprises 17 residues. Germline-derived CDR1 and CDR2 are DFQATT and SNEGSKA (reference sequence). DNA of the CDR3: TGCAGTGCTGGAGATCGTACTAGCGGGAGGGCAGGGCACGAGCAGTACTTC. It yields the protein CSAGDRTSGRAGHEQYF.

V is TRBV3-1 and J is TRBJ2-7; D not resolved. Germline CDR1 reads LGHDT; CDR2 reads YNNKEL (reference sequence). Trimming stripped 1 base from V and 5 bases from J, with 6 bases between. The CDR3 is 12 residues long. The CDR3 spells CASSQGLDEQYF. The CDR3 nucleotides read TGTGCCAGCAGCCAAGGGCTGGACGAGCAGTACTTC.

This clone was detected many times. The chain carries TRBV4-3 and TRBJ2-7; TRBD1 is a possible D gene (6 bases). Germline V gene sequence: CDR1 LGHNA, CDR2 YSLEER. Trimming removed 0 bases from V and 5 bases from J, with 23 bases in between. The CDR3 is 18 residues long. The CDR3 loop reads CASSQDYPSTQGWDEQYF. The CDR3 DNA sequence: TGCGCCAGCAGCCAAGATTACCCTTCGACACAGGGCTGGGACGAGCAGTACTTC.

This clone has at least ten counts. V and J are TRBV28 and TRBJ1-3; D remains ambiguous. This CDR3 has 14 amino acids. Germline V gene lookup returns CDR1 MDHEN and CDR2 SYDVKM. Trimming pared 5 bases from V and 4 bases from J, leaving 12 bases between. CDR3 coding DNA: TGTGCCAGCAGTCTAACAGTCCCAGGAAACACCATATATTTT. Amino acids: CASSLTVPGNTIYF.

In the case of this clone: A clone one base away is much larger, so this may be a read error. The chain links TRBV27 to TRBJ2-3; D is unresolved. Germline assignment: CDR1 MNHEY and CDR2 SMNVEV (reference sequence). The length of the CDR3 is 14 residues. V was shortened by 5 bases and J by 4 bases, with 13 bases between the two germline ends. CDR3 protein: CASSTLWSPDTQYF. DNA for the CDR3: TGTGCCAGCAGTACACTGTGGTCCCCAGATACGCAGTATTTT.

This clone was recorded at least ten times. This sequence joins TRBV5-5 and TRBJ2-7; 9 bases align to TRBD1. With V trimmed by 4 bases and J by 4 bases, 12 bases remained unmatched. There are 16 residues in the CDR3. Germline V gene data show CDR1 as SGHKS and CDR2 as YYEKEE (reference sequence). This CDR3 is CASSPKPTGGWYEQYF. CDR3 coding DNA: TGTGCCAGCAGCCCCAAACCGACAGGGGGGTGGTACGAGCAGTACTTC.